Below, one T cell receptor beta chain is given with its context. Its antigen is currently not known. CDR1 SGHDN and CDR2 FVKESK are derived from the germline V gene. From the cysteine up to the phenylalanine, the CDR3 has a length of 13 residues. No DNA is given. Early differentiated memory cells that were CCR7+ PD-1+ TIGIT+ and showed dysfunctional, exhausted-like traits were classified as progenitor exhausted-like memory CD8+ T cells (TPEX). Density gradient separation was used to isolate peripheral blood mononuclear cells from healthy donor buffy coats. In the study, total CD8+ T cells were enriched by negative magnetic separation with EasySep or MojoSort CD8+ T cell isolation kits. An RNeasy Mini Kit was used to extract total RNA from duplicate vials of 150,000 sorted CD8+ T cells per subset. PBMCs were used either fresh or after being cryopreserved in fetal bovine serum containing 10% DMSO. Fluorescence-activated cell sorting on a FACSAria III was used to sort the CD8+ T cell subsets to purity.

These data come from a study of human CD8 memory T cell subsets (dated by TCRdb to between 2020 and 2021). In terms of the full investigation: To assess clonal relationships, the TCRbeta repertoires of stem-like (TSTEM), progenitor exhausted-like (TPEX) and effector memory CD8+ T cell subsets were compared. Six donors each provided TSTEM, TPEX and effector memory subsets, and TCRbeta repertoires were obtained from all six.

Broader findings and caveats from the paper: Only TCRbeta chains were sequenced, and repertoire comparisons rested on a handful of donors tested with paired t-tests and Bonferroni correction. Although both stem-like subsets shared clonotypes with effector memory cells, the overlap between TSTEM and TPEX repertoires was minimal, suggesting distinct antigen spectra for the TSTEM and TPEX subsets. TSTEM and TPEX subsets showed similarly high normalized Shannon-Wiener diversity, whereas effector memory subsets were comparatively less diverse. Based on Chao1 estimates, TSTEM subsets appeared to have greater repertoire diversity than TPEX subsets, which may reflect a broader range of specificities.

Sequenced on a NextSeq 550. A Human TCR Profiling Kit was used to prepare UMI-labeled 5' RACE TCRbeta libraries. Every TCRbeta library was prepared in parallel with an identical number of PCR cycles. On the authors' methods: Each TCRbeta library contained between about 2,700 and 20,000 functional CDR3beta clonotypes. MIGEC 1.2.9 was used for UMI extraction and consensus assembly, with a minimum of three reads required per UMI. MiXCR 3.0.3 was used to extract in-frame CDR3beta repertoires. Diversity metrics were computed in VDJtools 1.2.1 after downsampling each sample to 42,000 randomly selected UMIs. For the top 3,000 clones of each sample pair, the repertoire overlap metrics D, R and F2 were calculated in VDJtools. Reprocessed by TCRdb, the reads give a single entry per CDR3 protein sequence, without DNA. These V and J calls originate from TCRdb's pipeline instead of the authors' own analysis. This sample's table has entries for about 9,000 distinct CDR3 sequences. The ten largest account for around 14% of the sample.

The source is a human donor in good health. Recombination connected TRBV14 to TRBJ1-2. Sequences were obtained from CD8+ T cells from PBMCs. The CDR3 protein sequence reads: CASSPGPPYGYTF.